Listed below are T cell receptor beta chains from one sample, sequenced in a study of CD8+ T cells in alopecia areata. Clones were read by immunoSEQ multiplex PCR, and TCRdb kept only the in-frame ones, dropping some. The data show 110,000 or so clones, with less than 70% seen just once and roughly 3.5% held by the top ten. Material: CD4+ T cells sorted from blood, obtained at week 24, from a patient treated with tofacitinib. The receptor set was obtained from a human donor with alopecia areata. The CDR3 runs from the conserved cysteine through the conserved F or W. Each record gives: J gene, clone size, D gene, V gene, CDR3 DNA, CDR3 protein. The D gene is left open where the match is weak. Where a row states a size, it is once, few, many or the class of an expanded clone; other rows omit it.

TRBJ2-5 | - | - | TRBV2 | TGTGCCAGCAGTTCCTTTGGCGGAATCGTGGGGCAAGAGACCCAGTACTTC | CASSSFGGIVGQETQYF
TRBJ2-7 | many | - | TRBV7-2 | TGTGCCAGCAGCTTCACGGGCCCAAGCTCCTACGAGCAGTACTTC | CASSFTGPSSYEQYF
TRBJ2-3 | once | TRBD2 | TRBV11-2 | TGTGCCAGCAGGAAACTAGCGGGGGCACACAAGCAATGGCAGTATTTT | CASRKLAGAHKQWQYF
TRBJ1-2 | - | TRBD1 | TRBV6-5 | TGTGCCAGCAGTTCGGACAGGGGGCGCGGGGCTGGCTACACCTTC | CASSSDRGRGAGYTF
TRBJ1-3 | - | - | TRBV5-6 | TGTGCCAGCAGCACAGGAAACACCATATATTTT | CASSTGNTIYF
TRBJ1-2 | once | TRBD1 | TRBV7-8 | TGTGCCAGCAGCTCGCCCAGGGGGCGCGACTATGGCTACACCTTC | CASSSPRGRDYGYTF
TRBJ2-7 | - | - | TRBV5-1 | TGCGCCAGCAGCTTGGACCCGAGGGGCTACGAGCAGTACTTC | CASSLDPRGYEQYF
TRBJ2-1 | once | - | TRBV4-1 | TGCGCCAGCAGCCAAGGCCCCTCCCTACTCCCGGGGAATGAGCAGTTCTTC | CASSQGPSLLPGNEQFF
TRBJ2-3 | - | TRBD1 | TRBV27 | TGTGCCTGCAAGCAGGGGGCCAGCACAGATACGCAGTATTTT | CACKQGASTDTQYF
TRBJ1-3 | few | - | TRBV7-9 | TGTGCCAGCAGCCTCACAGTTGTCCCTGGAAACACCATATATTTT | CASSLTVVPGNTIYF
TRBJ1-5 | - | - | TRBV4-2 | TGTGCCAGCAGCCAAGGGGGGCGGGACACAAATCAGCCCCAGCATTTT | CASSQGGRDTNQPQHF
TRBJ2-5 | - | - | TRBV7-2 | TGTGCCAGCAGCTTAACTAGACAAGAGACCCAGTACTTC | CASSLTRQETQYF